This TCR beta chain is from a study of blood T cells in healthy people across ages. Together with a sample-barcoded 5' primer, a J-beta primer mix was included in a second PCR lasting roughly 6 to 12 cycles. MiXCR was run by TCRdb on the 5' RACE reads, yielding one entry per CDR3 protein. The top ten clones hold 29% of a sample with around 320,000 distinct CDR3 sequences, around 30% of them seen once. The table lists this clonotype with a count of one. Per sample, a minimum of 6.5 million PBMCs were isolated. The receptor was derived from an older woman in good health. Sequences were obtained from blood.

The CDR3: CASHSNQPQHF. In DNA form, the CDR3 reads TGTGCCAGCCATAGCAATCAGCCCCAGCATTTT. The chain combines TRBV25-1 with TRBJ1-5; D gene unclear. The germline V gene encodes CDR1 MGHDK and CDR2 SYGVNS. CDR3 length: 11 residues. The ends were cut back, 8 bases at V and 0 bases at J, with 2 bases in the middle.